The text below deals with one TCR beta chain. As processed by the authors: Reference gene primer amplification gave nucleated cell count estimates. Only in-frame clones appear in the TCRdb table, and some are missing; sequencing was by immunoSEQ multiplex PCR. V and J calls plus clone size are reproduced from that table; the DNA served to infer D and trimming. This sample has about 190,000 clones, with about 88% found just once. This specimen belongs to a study of blood T cell repertoires in COVID-19. Study in general: Samples of COVID-19 (acute and convalescent) were obtained from the United States, Italy and Spain. Sample material is recorded as cDNA or gDNA derived from T cells, B-cell-depleted T cells, or PBMCs.

The sample was peripheral blood. The clonotype was recovered from a woman aged 40 to 55 who had recovered from COVID-19.

The CDR3 coding sequence is TGTGCCAGCAGTCTTCAGGACAGGGGCAATCAGCCCCAGCATTTT. This sequence encodes CASSLQDRGNQPQHF. The chain uses TRBV6-5 and TRBJ1-5, with 8 bases matching TRBD1. This CDR3 contains 15 residues. Trimming removed 5 bases from V and 2 bases from J; junction bases left unmatched: 5. CDR1 and CDR2 (germline): MNHEY, SVGAGI.